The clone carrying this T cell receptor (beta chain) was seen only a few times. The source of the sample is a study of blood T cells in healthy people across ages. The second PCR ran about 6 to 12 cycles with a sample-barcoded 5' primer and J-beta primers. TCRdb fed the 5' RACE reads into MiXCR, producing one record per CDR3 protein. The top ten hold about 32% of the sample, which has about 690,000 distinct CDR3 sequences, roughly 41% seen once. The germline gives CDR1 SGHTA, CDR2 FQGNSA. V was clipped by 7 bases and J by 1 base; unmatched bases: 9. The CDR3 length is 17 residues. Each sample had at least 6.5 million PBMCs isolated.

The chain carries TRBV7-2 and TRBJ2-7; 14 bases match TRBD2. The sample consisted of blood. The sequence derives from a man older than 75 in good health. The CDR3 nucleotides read TGTGCCAGCACACAGGGACTAGCGGGAGTCGGGTCCTACGAGCAGTACTTC. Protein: CASTQGLAGVGSYEQYF. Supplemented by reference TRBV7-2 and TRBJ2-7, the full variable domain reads GAGVSQSPSNKVTEKGKDVELRCDPISGHTALYWYRQSLGQGLEFLIYFQGNSAPDKSGLPSDRFSAERTGGSVSTLTIQRTQQEDSAVYLCASTQGLAGVGSYEQYFGPGTRLTVT.